Shown below are 14 T cell receptor beta chains from a single sample sequenced in a study of cytotoxic CD8 clonotypes in ibrutinib-treated CLL. TCRdb keeps only in-frame clones here, not all; method: immunoSEQ multiplex PCR. This table has under 150,000 clones, approximately 81% appearing once. Sequenced here: PBMCs, sampled after 24 months of ibrutinib treatment. Receptors were obtained from a human donor with chronic lymphocytic leukemia.

Here the CDR3 DNA reads TGTGCCAGCAGCTTGGTCAGCGCAACTAATGAAAAACTGTTTTTT. This translates into CASSLVSATNEKLFF. The rearrangement joins TRBV5-8 to TRBJ1-4; no reliable D call. Germline V gene data show CDR1 as SGHTS and CDR2 as YDEGEE. CDR3 length equals 15 residues. V lost 0 bases and J 0 bases, leaving 6 bases between the germline ends.

The chain has TRBV7-2 and TRBJ1-2; no reliable D call. Germline CDR1 is SGHTA and CDR2 is FQGNSA. The CDR3 totals 11 residues. V lost 5 bases, J lost 4 bases, and 5 bases lay in between. The CDR3 DNA sequence: TGTGCCAGCAGCAGCATCTATGGCTACACCTTC. Its translation is CASSSIYGYTF.

This clone appeared once. The rearrangement uses TRBV10-3 and TRBJ1-1, with D perhaps TRBD1 (6 bases). The germline V gene has CDR1 ENHRY and CDR2 SYGVKD. The ends were cut back, 0 bases at V and 5 bases at J, with 7 bases in the middle. This CDR3 is 13 amino acids long. DNA of the CDR3: TGTGCCATCAGTGAGTCAGGGGGGACTGAAGCTTTCTTT. The encoded protein is CAISESGGTEAFF.

The V and J genes are TRBV9 and TRBJ2-1; 12 bases map to TRBD2. CDR3 size: 16 residues. Germline assignment: CDR1 SGDLS and CDR2 YYNGEE. The J segment lost 3 bases and the V segment lost 2 bases, leaving 3 bases of the junction unmatched. The CDR3 DNA follows: TGTGCCAGCAGCGTCGGGGGACTAGCGGGCTACAATGAGCAGTTCTTC. Residues: CASSVGGLAGYNEQFF.

This clone was seen just once. The chain joins TRBV5-1 to TRBJ2-5; perhaps D is TRBD1 or TRBD2 (6 bases each). Trimming shortened V by 4 bases and J by 2 bases, and 12 bases separated the two germline ends. CDR3 length: 14 amino acids. Per the germline V gene, CDR1 is SGHRS and CDR2 is YFSETQ. CDR3 in amino acids: CASSTQGLQETQYF. In DNA form, the CDR3 reads TGCGCCAGCAGCACACAGGGACTTCAAGAGACCCAGTACTTC.

The chain joins TRBV28 to TRBJ2-3, with TRBD2 matching over 8 bases. With 4 bases clipped from V and 0 bases from J, the junction kept 12 bases outside the gene matches. Germline CDR1 MDHEN, CDR2 SYDVKM. The CDR3 runs to 18 residues. The CDR3 region is CASSSPRGGDTSTDTQYF. CDR3 sequence (DNA): TGTGCCAGCAGTTCCCCACGGGGGGGAGATACTAGCACAGATACGCAGTATTTT.

The genes are TRBV2 and TRBJ1-5; D is unresolved. Germline assignment: CDR1 SNHLY and CDR2 FYNNEI. The CDR3 sequence is 14 residues long. Trimming pared 2 bases from V and 5 bases from J, leaving 10 bases between. Written as DNA, the CDR3 is TGTGCCAGCAGTGAATCCTTTGGGGATCAGCCCCAGCATTTT. This encodes CASSESFGDQPQHF.

As to this clone: Different DNA sequences within this sample yield the same CDR3. The chain joins TRBV5-6 to TRBJ1-5; D may be TRBD1 (5 bases). The germline CDR1 and CDR2 sequences are SGHDT and YYEEEE. The CDR3 spans 15 residues. V was trimmed by 2 bases and J by 4 bases, leaving 13 bases between them. The CDR3 loop reads CASSFIGAENQPQHF. CDR3 DNA: TGTGCCAGCAGCTTTATTGGGGCCGAAAATCAGCCCCAGCATTTT.

The genes are TRBV27 and TRBJ2-6; D call uncertain. This CDR3 contains 17 residues. Per germline, CDR1 MNHEY and CDR2 SMNVEV (reference sequence). V lost 0 bases, J lost 0 bases, and 9 bases lay in between. The CDR3 sequence: CASSLSGSLSGANVLTF. CDR3 DNA sequence: TGTGCCAGCAGTTTATCAGGAAGCCTCTCTGGGGCCAACGTCCTGACTTTC.

This clone was found a few times. The J gene is TRBJ1-1, the V gene TRBV10-3, with D possibly being TRBD1 (6 bases). Trimming removed 7 bases from V and 6 bases from J, with 21 bases in between. The CDR3 consists of 15 residues. From germline, CDR1 is ENHRY and CDR2 SYGVKD. In DNA form, the CDR3 reads TGTGCCATCACAGAGTACAGGGAGGGGGGGGCTGAAGCTTTCTTT. Its protein is CAITEYREGGAEAFF.

This chain uses TRBV28 with TRBJ2-7, with TRBD1 identical over 8 bases. Per the germline V gene, CDR1 is MDHEN and CDR2 is SYDVKM. This CDR3 is built from 15 residues. Trimming cost V 7 bases and J 1 base; bases outside gene matches: 9. The CDR3 nucleotides are TGTGCCAGCATCCGACCCGGGACAGGTTCCTACGAGCAGTACTTC. Translation: CASIRPGTGSYEQYF.

Only one count was recorded for this clone. The V and J genes are TRBV6-5 and TRBJ1-6, with D hard to call. Trimming shortened V by 2 bases and J by 8 bases, and 13 bases separated the two germline ends. The CDR3 consists of 15 residues. Germline V gene data show CDR1 as MNHEY and CDR2 as SVGAGI. DNA of the CDR3: TGTGCCAGCAGTTACCGGGAGGGAATGGATTCACCCCTCCACTTT. Protein sequence: CASSYREGMDSPLHF.

The chain links TRBV7-8 to TRBJ1-4; D ambiguous. The V gene lost 4 bases and the J gene lost 8 bases, with 14 bases spanning the gap. The CDR3 extends over 14 amino acids. Germline CDR1 is SGHVS and CDR2 is FQNEAQ. DNA of the CDR3: TGTGCCAGCAGCTCCAGCCGTATAAGGGAAAAACTGTTTTTT. As protein: CASSSSRIREKLFF.

The chain is built from TRBV6-5 and TRBJ2-1; D is possibly TRBD1 (5 bases). There are 14 residues in the CDR3. Germline-derived CDR1 and CDR2 are MNHEY and SVGAGI. V lost 6 bases and J lost 0, with 9 bases in between. CDR3 nucleotides: TGTGCCAGCAGCCCCGACAGCTCCTACAATGAGCAGTTCTTC. The encoded protein is CASSPDSSYNEQFF.